The 9 T cell receptor beta chains reported below all come from one sample, sequenced in a study of blood T cell repertoires in COVID-19. The method was immunoSEQ multiplex PCR; TCRdb's version includes in-frame clones alone and lacks a portion of them. The sample contains 250,000 to 350,000 clones, around nine tenths of which appear only once. Sequenced input: peripheral blood. The source is a woman in her twenties or thirties with COVID-19, enrolled during active disease.

In this sample, this clone turned up once. The chain is built from TRBV29-1 and TRBJ2-1, with 9 bases aligning to TRBD2. The CDR3 is 14 amino acids. CDR1 is SQVTM, CDR2 ANQGSEA, per germline. V lost 4 bases to trimming and J lost 6 bases; unmatched junction nucleotides: 7. The CDR3 DNA is TGCAGCGTTGTACTAGGACTAGCGACCAATGAGCAGTTCTTC. Translated: CSVVLGLATNEQFF.

The chain uses TRBV30 and TRBJ1-3, with D unresolved. V was trimmed by 3 bases and J by 0 bases, leaving 9 bases between them. CDR3 size: 14 residues. Germline CDR1 is GTSNPN and CDR2 is SVGIG (reference sequence). Here the CDR3 reads CAWRGRISGNTIYF. Written as DNA, the CDR3 is TGTGCCTGGAGGGGGAGGATCTCTGGAAACACCATATATTTT.

V gene TRBV30 combines with J gene TRBJ2-7; TRBD1 matches 10 bases. This CDR3 has 14 residues. Germline V CDR1 and CDR2: GTSNPN, SVGIG (reference sequence). J was trimmed by 3 bases and V by 0 bases; bases with no gene match: 2. In DNA form, the CDR3 reads TGTGCCTGGAGTGTGGGGACAGGGGACTACGAGCAGTACTTC. Translation gives CAWSVGTGDYEQYF.

The CDR3, as DNA: TGTGCCAGCAGCTTACTCTACGGGGACAATGAGCAGTTCTTC. This gives the protein CASSLLYGDNEQFF. The chain has TRBV11-2 and TRBJ2-1, with D tentatively TRBD2 (5 bases). The V end lost 2 bases, the J end lost 5 bases, and 10 bases lay between the germline ends. Germline V lookup: CDR1 SGHAT, CDR2 FQNNGV. The CDR3 runs to 14 residues.

The chain links TRBV9 to TRBJ2-2, with 7 bases fitting TRBD2. J gave up 6 bases and V 0 bases, and 8 bases lay outside the gene matches. Germline-derived CDR1 and CDR2 are SGDLS and YYNGEE. The CDR3 contains 16 residues. The DNA for the CDR3 is TGTGCCAGCAGCGTAGCTGGGGGGGTGACGGCCGGGGAGCTGTTTTTT. It translates to CASSVAGGVTAGELFF.

The chain uses TRBV28 and TRBJ1-5; D not certain. This CDR3 is built from 14 residues. The germline V and J ends were trimmed by 5 bases and 4 bases, with 12 bases remaining between them. Germline values: CDR1 MDHEN, CDR2 SYDVKM. The CDR3 here is CASSPPGVNQPQHF. The CDR3 nucleotides read TGTGCCAGCAGTCCTCCGGGTGTAAATCAGCCCCAGCATTTT.

The V and J genes are TRBV6-5 and TRBJ1-1; unclear D gene. Trimming pared 3 bases from V and 8 bases from J, leaving 10 bases between. The CDR3 is 12 residues long. Germline CDR1 is MNHEY and CDR2 is SVGAGI. The CDR3 sequence is CASSYEGMEAFF. The CDR3 bases are TGTGCCAGCAGTTATGAGGGAATGGAAGCTTTCTTT.

The V gene is TRBV18, the J gene TRBJ1-3, with TRBD1 as a possible D gene (5 bases). The CDR3 is made up of 12 amino acids. Germline CDR1 and CDR2: KGHSH and LQKENI. Trimming removed 6 bases at V and 6 bases at J, with 9 bases between. CDR3: CASSEGENTIYF. Here the CDR3 DNA reads TGTGCCAGCTCGGAAGGGGAAAACACCATATATTTT.

This clone is a singleton in its sample. V usage is TRBV6-4 and J usage is TRBJ2-6; D might be TRBD1 (5 bases). V was trimmed by 5 bases and J by 0 bases, leaving 11 bases between them. This CDR3 region has 16 residues. The germline V gene has CDR1 MRHNA and CDR2 SNTAGT. In DNA, the CDR3 is TGTGCCAGCAGTCCTGACAGCAGCTCTGGGGCCAACGTCCTGACTTTC. This encodes CASSPDSSSGANVLTF.